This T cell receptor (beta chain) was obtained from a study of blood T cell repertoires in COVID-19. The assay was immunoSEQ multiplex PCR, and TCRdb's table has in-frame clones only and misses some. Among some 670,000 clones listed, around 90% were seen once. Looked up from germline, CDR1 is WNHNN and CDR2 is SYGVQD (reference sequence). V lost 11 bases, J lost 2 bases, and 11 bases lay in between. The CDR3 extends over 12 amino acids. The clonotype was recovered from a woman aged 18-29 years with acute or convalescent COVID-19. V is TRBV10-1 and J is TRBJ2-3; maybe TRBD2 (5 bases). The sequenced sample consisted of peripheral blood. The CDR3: CAVGAFTDTQYF. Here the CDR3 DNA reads TGCGCCGTGGGAGCGTTCACAGATACGCAGTATTTT.